Presented here are 2 T cell receptor beta chains from one specimen sequenced in a study of identical twins (dated by TCRdb to 2016 to 2018). Libraries were built with 5' RACE. This sample was sequenced with an Illumina HiSeq 2000. The public reads were reanalyzed by TCRdb: fastp trimming at Q25, MiXCR alignment, in-frame beta chains only. Entries that share a CDR3 protein sequence are merged under the most common genes and DNA. This sample lists roughly 280,000 distinct CDR3 sequences; more than 8% were detected once. Approximately 6.5% of the sample belongs to the ten largest clones. This same sample was also part of a study on yellow fever vaccine responses in identical twins.

Sequencing was performed on CD8+ T cells sorted from blood. These TCRs come from a woman in her late teens or twenties in good health.

This clonotype was recorded a few times. CDR3 sequence reads: CASSLNLDTTEQFF. The DNA of the CDR3 is TGTGCCAGCAGCTTAAACCTAGATACTACTGAGCAGTTCTTC. The chain employs TRBV7-8 and TRBJ2-1; D gene ambiguous. The CDR3 is made up of 14 amino acids. V was shortened by 2 bases and J by 9 bases, with 14 bases between the two germline ends. Germline loops: CDR1 SGHVS, CDR2 FQNEAQ.

This clonotype was counted a few times. The chain is built from TRBV27 and TRBJ2-3, with D possibly being TRBD2 (5 bases). Germline CDR1 and CDR2: MNHEY and SMNVEV (reference sequence). This CDR3 spans 13 amino acids. Trimming pared 2 bases from V and 4 bases from J, leaving 7 bases between. CDR3 nucleotide sequence: TGTGCCAGCAGTTTAACGAGGGCAGATACGCAGTATTTT. This sequence encodes CASSLTRADTQYF.